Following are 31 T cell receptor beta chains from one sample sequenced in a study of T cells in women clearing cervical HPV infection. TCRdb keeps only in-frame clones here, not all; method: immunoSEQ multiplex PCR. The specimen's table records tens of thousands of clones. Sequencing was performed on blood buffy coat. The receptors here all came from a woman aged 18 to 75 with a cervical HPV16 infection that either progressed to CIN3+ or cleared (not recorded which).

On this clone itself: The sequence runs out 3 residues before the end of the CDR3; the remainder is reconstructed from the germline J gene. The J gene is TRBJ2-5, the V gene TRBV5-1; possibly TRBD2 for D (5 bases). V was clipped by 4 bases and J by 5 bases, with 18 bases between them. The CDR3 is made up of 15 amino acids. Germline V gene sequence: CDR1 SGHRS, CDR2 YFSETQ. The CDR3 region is CASSGHGLIMETQYF. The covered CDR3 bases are TGCGCCAGCAGCGGTCACGGACTCATCATGGAGACC.

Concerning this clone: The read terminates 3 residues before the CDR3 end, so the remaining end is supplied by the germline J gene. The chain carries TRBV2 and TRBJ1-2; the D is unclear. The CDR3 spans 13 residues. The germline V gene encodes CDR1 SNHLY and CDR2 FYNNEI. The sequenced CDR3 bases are TGTGCCAGCAAAGCGGCTAGCACAGATACC. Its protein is CASKAASTDT. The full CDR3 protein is CASKAASTDTYTF.

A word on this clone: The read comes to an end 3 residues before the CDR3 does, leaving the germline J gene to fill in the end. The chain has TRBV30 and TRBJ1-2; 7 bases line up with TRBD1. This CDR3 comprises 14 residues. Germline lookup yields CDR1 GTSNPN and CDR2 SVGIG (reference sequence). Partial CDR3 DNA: TGTGCCTGGAGTGCCCAGACAGGGTATCTCGAC. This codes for CAWSAQTGYLD. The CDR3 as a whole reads CAWSAQTGYLDYTF.

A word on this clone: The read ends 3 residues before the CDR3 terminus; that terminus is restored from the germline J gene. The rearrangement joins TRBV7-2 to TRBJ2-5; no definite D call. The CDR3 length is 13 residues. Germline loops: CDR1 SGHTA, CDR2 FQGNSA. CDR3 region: CASSLGRTDTQYF. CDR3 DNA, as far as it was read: TGTGCCAGCAGCTTAGGTAGAACAGATACC.

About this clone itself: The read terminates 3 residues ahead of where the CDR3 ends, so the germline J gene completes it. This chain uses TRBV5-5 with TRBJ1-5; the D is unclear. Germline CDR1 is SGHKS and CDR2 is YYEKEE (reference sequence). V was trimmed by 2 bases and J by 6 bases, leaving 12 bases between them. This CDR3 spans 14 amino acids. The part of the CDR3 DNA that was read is TGTGCCAGCAGCTTCGGGGTTTCGATTCAGCCC. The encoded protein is CASSFGVSIQP. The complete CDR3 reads CASSFGVSIQPQHF.

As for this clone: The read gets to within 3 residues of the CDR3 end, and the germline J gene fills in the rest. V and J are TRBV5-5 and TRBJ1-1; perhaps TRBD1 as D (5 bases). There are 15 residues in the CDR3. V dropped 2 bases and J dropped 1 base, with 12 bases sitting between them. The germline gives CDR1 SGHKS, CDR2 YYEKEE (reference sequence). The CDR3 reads CASSFADTANTEAFF. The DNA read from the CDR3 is TGTGCCAGCAGCTTTGCGGACACCGCGAACACTGAA.

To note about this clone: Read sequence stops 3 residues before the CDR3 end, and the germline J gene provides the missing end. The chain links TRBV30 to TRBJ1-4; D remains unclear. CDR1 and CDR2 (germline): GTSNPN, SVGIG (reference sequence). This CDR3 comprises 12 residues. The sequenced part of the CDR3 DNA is TGTGCCTGGAGTGTAGGCCCCTCACCA. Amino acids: CAWSVGPSP. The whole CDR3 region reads CAWSVGPSPLFF.

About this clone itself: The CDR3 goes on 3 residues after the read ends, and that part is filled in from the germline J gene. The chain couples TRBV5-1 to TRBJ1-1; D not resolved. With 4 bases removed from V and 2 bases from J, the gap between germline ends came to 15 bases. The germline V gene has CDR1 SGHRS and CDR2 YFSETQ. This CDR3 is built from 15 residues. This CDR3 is CASSPLSAGNTEAFF. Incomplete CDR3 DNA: TGCGCCAGCAGCCCCCTCTCCGCGGGTAACACTGAA.

CDR3 bases read: TGTGCCAGCAGCTTAGCCCACACAGATACG. Its translation is CASSLAHTDT. The whole CDR3 protein reads CASSLAHTDTQYF. The V gene is TRBV7-9, the J gene TRBJ2-3; D is unclear. From the germline J gene comes the end of the CDR3, since the read stops 3 residues before it. The V end lost 0 bases, the J end lost 2 bases, and 3 bases lay between the germline ends. This CDR3 has 13 residues. Germline-derived CDR1 and CDR2 are SEHNR and FQNEAQ (reference sequence). Full variable domain (missing parts from reference TRBV7-9 and TRBJ2-3): DTGVSQNPRHKITKRGQNVTFRCDPISEHNRLYWYRQTLGQGPEFLTYFQNEAQLEKSRLLSDRFSAERPKGSFSTLEIQRTEQGDSAMYLCASSLAHTDTQYFGPGTRLTVL.

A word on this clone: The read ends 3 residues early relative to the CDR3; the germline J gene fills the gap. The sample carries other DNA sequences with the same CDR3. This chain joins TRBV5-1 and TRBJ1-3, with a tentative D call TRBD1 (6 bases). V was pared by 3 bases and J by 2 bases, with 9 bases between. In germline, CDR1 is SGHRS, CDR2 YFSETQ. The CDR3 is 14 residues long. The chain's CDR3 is CASSSGAAGNTIYF. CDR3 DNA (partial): TGCGCCAGCAGCTCAGGGGCGGCTGGAAACACC. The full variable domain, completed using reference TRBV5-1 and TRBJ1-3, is KAGVTQTPRYLIKTRGQQVTLSCSPISGHRSVSWYQQTPGQGLQFLFEYFSETQRNKGNFPGRFSGRQFSNSRSEMNVSTLELGDSALYLCASSSGAAGNTIYFGEGSWLTVV.

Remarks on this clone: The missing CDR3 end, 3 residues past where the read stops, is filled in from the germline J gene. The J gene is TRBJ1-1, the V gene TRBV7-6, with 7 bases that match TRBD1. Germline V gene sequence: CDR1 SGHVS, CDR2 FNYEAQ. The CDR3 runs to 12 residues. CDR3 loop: CASSSRTGGAFF. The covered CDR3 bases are TGTGCCAGCAGCTCTAGGACAGGAGGG.

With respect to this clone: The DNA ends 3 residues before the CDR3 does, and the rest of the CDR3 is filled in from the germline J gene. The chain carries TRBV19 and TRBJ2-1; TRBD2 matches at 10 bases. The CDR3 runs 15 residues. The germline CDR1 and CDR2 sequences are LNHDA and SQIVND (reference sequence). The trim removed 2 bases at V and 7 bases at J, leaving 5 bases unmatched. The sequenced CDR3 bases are TGTGCCAGTAGTATACCTAGCGGGAGTTGGAATGAG. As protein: CASSIPSGSWNE. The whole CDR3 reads CASSIPSGSWNEQFF.

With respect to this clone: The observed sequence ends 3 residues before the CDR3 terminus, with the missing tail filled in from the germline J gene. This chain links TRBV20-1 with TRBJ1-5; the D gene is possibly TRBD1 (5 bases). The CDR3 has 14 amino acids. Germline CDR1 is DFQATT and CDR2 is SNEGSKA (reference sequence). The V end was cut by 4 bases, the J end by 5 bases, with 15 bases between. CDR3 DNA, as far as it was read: TGCAGTGCTATTGCGTTTAGGGGAGATCAGCCC. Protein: CSAIAFRGDQP. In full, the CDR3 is CSAIAFRGDQPQHF.

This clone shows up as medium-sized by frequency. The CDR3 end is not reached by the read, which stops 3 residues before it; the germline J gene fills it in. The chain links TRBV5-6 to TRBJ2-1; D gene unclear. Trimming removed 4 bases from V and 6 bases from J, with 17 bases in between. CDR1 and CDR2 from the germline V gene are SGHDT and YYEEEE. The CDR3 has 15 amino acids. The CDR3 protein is CASSLPGVRLNEQFF. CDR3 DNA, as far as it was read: TGTGCCAGCAGCCTTCCAGGAGTACGCCTCAATGAG.

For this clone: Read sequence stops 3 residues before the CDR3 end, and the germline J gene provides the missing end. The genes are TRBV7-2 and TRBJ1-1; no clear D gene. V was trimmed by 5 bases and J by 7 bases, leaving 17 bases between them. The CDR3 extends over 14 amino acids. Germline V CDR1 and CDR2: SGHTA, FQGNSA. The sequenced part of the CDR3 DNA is TGTGCCAGCAGCCCCCGACAAAGAATGGGTGAA. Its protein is CASSPRQRMGE. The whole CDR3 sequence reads CASSPRQRMGEAFF.

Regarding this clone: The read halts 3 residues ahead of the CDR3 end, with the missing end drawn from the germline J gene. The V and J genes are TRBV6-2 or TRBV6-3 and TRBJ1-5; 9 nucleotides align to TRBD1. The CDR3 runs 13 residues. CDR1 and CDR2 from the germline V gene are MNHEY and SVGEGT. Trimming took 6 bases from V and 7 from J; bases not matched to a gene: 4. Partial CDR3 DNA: TGTGCCAGCAGGGGGACAGGGAGCCAGCCC. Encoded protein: CASRGTGSQP. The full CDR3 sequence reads CASRGTGSQPQHF.

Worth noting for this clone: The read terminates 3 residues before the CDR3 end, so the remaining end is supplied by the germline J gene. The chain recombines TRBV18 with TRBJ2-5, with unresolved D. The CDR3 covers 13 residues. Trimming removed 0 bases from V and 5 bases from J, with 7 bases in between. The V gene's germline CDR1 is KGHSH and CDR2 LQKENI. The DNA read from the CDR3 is TGTGCCAGCTCACCACCAGTCGGTGAGACC. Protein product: CASSPPVGET. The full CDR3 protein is CASSPPVGETQYF.

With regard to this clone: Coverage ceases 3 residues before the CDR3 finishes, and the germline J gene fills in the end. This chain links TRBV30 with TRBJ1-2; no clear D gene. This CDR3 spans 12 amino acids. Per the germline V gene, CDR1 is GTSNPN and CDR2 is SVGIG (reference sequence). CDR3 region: CAWSVSPYDYTF. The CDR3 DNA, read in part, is TGTGCCTGGAGTGTATCTCCCTACGAC.

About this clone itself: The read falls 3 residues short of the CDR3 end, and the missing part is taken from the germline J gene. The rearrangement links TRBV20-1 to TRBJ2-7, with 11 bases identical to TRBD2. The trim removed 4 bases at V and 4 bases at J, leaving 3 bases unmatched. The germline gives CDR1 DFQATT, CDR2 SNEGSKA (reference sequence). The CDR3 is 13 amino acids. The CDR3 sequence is CSAKGTSGYEQYF. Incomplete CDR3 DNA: TGCAGTGCTAAAGGGACTAGCGGTTACGAG.

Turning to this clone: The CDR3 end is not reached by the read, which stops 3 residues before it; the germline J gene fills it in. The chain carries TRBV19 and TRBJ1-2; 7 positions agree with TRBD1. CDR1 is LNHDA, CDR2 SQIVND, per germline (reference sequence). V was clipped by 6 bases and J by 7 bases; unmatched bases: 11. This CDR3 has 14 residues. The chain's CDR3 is CASSVRNRDSGYTF. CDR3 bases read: TGTGCCAGTAGCGTCCGTAACCGGGACAGTGGC.

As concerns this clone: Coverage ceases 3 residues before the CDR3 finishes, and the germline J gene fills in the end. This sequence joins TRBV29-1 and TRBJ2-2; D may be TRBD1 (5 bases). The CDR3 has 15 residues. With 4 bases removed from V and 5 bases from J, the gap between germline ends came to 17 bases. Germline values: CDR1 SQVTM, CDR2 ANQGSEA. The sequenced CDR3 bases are TGCAGCGTTGTGTTAGTGGGCAGGGAAACCGGGGAG. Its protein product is CSVVLVGRETGE. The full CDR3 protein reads CSVVLVGRETGELFF.

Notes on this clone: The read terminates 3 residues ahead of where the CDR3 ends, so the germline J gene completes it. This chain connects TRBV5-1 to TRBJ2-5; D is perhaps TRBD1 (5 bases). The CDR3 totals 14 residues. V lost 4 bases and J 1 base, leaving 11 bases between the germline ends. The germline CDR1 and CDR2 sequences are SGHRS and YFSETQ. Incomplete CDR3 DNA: TGCGCCAGCAGCCCATCCGACAGCCAAGAGACC. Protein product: CASSPSDSQET. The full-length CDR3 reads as CASSPSDSQETQYF.

CDR3 sequence: CSARGLAGVRTDTYTF. The sequenced CDR3 bases are TGCAGTGCTAGGGGGCTGGCGGGGGTACGCACAGATACC. This rearrangement joins TRBV20-1 to TRBJ1-2, with D possibly being TRBD1 (5 bases). Sequencing ends 3 residues short of the CDR3 end; the germline J gene provides the rest. The CDR3 sequence is 16 residues long. The germline gives CDR1 DFQATT, CDR2 SNEGSKA (reference sequence).

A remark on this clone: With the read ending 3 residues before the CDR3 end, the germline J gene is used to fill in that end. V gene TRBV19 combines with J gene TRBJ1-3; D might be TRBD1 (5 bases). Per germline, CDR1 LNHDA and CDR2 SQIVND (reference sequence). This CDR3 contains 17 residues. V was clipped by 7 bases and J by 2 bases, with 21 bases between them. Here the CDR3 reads CASTEGPWSRTGNTIYF. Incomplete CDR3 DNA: TGTGCCAGTACCGAGGGGCCCTGGTCTCGGACTGGAAACACC.

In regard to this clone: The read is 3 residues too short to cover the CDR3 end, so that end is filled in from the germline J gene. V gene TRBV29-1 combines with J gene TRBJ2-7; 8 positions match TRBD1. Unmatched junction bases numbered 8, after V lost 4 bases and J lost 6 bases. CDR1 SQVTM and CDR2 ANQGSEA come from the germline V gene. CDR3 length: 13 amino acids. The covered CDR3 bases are TGCAGCGTTGGGGGCAGGGGGCACTCCGAG. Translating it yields CSVGGRGHSE. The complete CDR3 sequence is CSVGGRGHSEQYF.

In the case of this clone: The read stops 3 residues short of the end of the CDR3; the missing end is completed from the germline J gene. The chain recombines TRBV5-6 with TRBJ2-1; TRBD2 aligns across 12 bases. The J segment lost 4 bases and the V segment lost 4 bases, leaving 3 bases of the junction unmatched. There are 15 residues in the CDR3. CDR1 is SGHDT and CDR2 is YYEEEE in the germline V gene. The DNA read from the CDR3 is TGTGCCAGCAGCGCGGGACTAGCGGGTTACAATGAG. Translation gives CASSAGLAGYNE. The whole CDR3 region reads CASSAGLAGYNEQFF.

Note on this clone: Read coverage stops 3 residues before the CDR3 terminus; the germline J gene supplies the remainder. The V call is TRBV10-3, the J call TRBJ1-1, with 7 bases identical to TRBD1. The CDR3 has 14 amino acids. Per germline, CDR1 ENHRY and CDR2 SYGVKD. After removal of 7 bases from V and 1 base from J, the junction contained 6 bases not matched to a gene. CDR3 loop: CAINPGQENTEAFF. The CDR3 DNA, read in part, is TGTGCCATCAACCCAGGACAGGAGAACACTGAA.

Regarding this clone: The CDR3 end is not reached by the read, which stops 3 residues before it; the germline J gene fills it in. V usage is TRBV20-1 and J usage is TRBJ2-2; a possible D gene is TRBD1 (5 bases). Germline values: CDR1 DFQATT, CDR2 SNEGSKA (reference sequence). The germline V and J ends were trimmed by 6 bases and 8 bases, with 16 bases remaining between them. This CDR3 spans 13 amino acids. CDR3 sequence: CSAARQNGGELFF. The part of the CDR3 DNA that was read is TGCAGTGCCGCTCGACAGAATGGTGGGGAG.

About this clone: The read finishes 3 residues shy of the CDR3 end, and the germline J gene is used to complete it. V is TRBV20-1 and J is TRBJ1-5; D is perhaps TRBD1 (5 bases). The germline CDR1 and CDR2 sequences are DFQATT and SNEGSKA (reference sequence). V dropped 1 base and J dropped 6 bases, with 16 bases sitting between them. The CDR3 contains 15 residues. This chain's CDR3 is CSARVPGQGGQPQHF. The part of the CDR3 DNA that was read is TGCAGTGCTAGAGTTCCCGGGCAGGGCGGTCAGCCC.

The CDR3 region is CASSLGGGKATQYF. The sequenced part of the CDR3 DNA is TGTGCCAGCAGCTTAGGGGGGGGAAAGGCTACG. The chain couples TRBV11-3 to TRBJ2-3, with 7 bases that match TRBD2. The CDR3 end is not reached by the read, which stops 3 residues before it; the germline J gene fills it in. Germline CDR1 SGHNT, CDR2 YENEEA. The CDR3 has 14 amino acids. V trimming: 1 base; J trimming: 8 bases; junction bases outside the gene matches: 6.

CDR3 sequence: CASSLRTQRNTGELFF. CDR3 DNA, as far as it was read: TGCGCCAGCAGCTTGCGGACACAGAGAAACACCGGGGAG. The rearrangement links TRBV5-1 to TRBJ2-2; perhaps TRBD1 as D (5 bases). Read sequence stops 3 residues before the CDR3 end, and the germline J gene provides the missing end. V lost 1 base and J lost 2, with 12 bases in between. The CDR3 extends over 16 amino acids. Looked up from germline, CDR1 is SGHRS and CDR2 is YFSETQ.